This T cell receptor (beta chain) was recovered during a study of T cell responses to AZD1222 COVID-19 vaccine. The protocol was immunoSEQ multiplex PCR, while the TCRdb copy is restricted to in-frame clones and leaves out a portion. The sample records fewer than 180,000 clones, 92% being singletons. Germline lookup yields CDR1 LNHDA and CDR2 SQIVND (reference sequence). The ends were cut back, 7 bases at V and 4 bases at J, with 12 bases in the middle. There are 13 residues in the CDR3. This TCR was sampled from an adult who received the AZD1222 COVID-19 vaccine. Sequencing used peripheral blood, obtained 28 days after the second AZD1222 dose. The rearrangement links TRBV19 to TRBJ2-3, with a possible D match to TRBD2 (5 bases). Here the CDR3 reads CASTTSGADTQYF. CDR3 sequence (DNA): TGTGCCAGTACCACTAGTGGGGCAGATACGCAGTATTTT. The entire variable domain, with the rest obtained from reference TRBV19 and TRBJ2-3, is as follows: DGGITQSPKYLFRKEGQNVTLSCEQNLNHDAMYWYRQDPGQGLRLIYYSQIVNDFQKGDIAEGYSVSREKKESFPLTVTSAQKNPTAFYLCASTTSGADTQYFGPGTRLTVL.